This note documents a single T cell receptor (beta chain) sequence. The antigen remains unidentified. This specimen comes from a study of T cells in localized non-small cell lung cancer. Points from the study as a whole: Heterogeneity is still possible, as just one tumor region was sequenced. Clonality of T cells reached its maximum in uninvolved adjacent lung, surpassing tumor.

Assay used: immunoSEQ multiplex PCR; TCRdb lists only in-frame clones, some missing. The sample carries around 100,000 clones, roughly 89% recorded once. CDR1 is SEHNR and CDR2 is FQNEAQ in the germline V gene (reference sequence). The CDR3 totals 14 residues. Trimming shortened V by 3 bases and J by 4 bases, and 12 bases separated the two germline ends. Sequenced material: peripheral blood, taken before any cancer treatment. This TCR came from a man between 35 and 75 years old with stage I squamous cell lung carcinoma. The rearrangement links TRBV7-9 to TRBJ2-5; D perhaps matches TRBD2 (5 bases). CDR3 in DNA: TGTGCCAGCAGCTTTTATTCGGGGAGAGAGACCCAGTACTTC. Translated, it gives CASSFYSGRETQYF.